What follows are 24 T cell receptor beta chains derived from one specimen sequenced in a study of immune evolution from preneoplasia to lung adenocarcinoma. Using immunoSEQ multiplex PCR, the repertoire was profiled, and TCRdb retains in-frame clones only, with some absent. The sample shows roughly 11,000 clones, around 86% of them seen only once. Sample: FFPE invasive lung adenocarcinoma tissue. These receptors were collected from a person aged 65 to 79 with invasive lung adenocarcinoma.

The chain links TRBV25-1 to TRBJ1-1; D may be TRBD1 (6 bases). Deletions cut 5 bases from V and 4 bases from J, with 8 bases between. This CDR3 has 12 residues. Germline lookup yields CDR1 MGHDK and CDR2 SYGVNS. The chain's CDR3 is CASSKQGTEAFF. The CDR3 DNA is TGTGCCAGCAGTAAACAGGGCACTGAAGCTTTCTTT.

The rearrangement links TRBV6-6 to TRBJ1-1; D ambiguous. Deletions cut 2 bases from V and 0 bases from J, with 7 bases between. The CDR3 length is 14 residues. Germline V gene sequence: CDR1 MNHNY, CDR2 SVGAGI (reference sequence). CDR3 coding DNA: TGTGCCAGCAGTTACCGCACTATGAACACTGAAGCTTTCTTT. Translated: CASSYRTMNTEAFF.

The rearrangement links TRBV4-2 to TRBJ2-7; D ambiguous. CDR3 length: 9 residues. The ends were cut back, 9 bases at V and 3 bases at J, with 3 bases in the middle. The germline V gene has CDR1 LGHNA and CDR2 YNFKEQ. The CDR3 DNA is TGTGCCAGGGACTACGAGCAGTACTTC. Its translation: CARDYEQYF.

A single count supports this clone. The chain employs TRBV4-1 and TRBJ2-7; 11 bases map to TRBD1. The trim removed 1 base at V and 7 bases at J, leaving 12 bases unmatched. Germline V gene lookup returns CDR1 MGHRA and CDR2 YSYEKL. This CDR3 region has 17 residues. The CDR3 region is CASSQGPGTGGSWEQYF. DNA for the CDR3: TGCGCCAGCAGCCAAGGCCCCGGGACAGGGGGTTCGTGGGAGCAGTACTTC.

This rearrangement joins TRBV2 to TRBJ1-5; no clear D. Trimming left V 3 bases short and J 2 bases short, with 5 bases between. There are 13 residues in the CDR3. Germline V gene sequence: CDR1 SNHLY, CDR2 FYNNEI. CDR3 loop: CASSEGGNQPQHF. The CDR3, as DNA: TGTGCCAGCAGTGAGGGTGGCAATCAGCCCCAGCATTTT.

This chain's CDR3 is CASSLVGGDRAFF. DNA of the CDR3: TGTGCCAGCAGCTTGGTCGGGGGGGACAGGGCCTTCTTC. The rearrangement joins TRBV5-4 to TRBJ2-1; perhaps TRBD1 as D (9 bases). Trimming left V 0 bases short and J 16 bases short, with 17 bases between. The CDR3 loop spans 13 amino acids. Germline V gene sequence: CDR1 SGHNT, CDR2 YYREEE (reference sequence).

The chain carries TRBV27 and TRBJ1-1; no clear D gene. The CDR3 spans 11 residues. CDR1 MNHEY and CDR2 SMNVEV come from the germline V gene (reference sequence). Trimming stripped 2 bases from V and 9 bases from J, with 7 bases between. CDR3 amino acids: CASSLKDKAFF. The DNA of the CDR3 is TGTGCCAGCAGTTTAAAGGATAAAGCTTTCTTT.

The rearrangement links TRBV28 to TRBJ1-2; a weak D match, TRBD1 (6 bases). The CDR3 contains 14 residues. Germline V lookup: CDR1 MDHEN, CDR2 SYDVKM. The germline V and J ends were trimmed by 5 bases and 8 bases, with 18 bases remaining between them. The CDR3 loop is CASSLQQGTGGYTF. In DNA form, the CDR3 reads TGTGCCAGCAGTCTACAACAGGGAACGGGAGGCTACACCTTC.

This chain uses TRBV15 with TRBJ2-2; 8 positions agree with TRBD1. This CDR3 has 16 amino acids. The germline gives CDR1 LNHNV, CDR2 YYDKDF (reference sequence). Trimming took 3 bases from V and 6 from J; bases not matched to a gene: 9. CDR3 sequence: CATSRADRAVAGELFF. As DNA, the CDR3 is TGTGCCACCAGCAGGGCGGACAGGGCTGTAGCCGGGGAGCTGTTTTTT.

This clone was counted once. The V gene is TRBV6-6, the J gene TRBJ2-1; TRBD2 aligns across 10 bases. The V gene's germline CDR1 is MNHNY and CDR2 SVGAGI (reference sequence). V was pared by 10 bases and J by 8 bases, with 14 bases of the junction left unmatched. The CDR3 runs 15 residues. The CDR3 is CATLKASGSIDEQFF. DNA for the CDR3: TGTGCCACCCTAAAAGCTAGCGGGAGTATTGATGAGCAGTTCTTC.

The CDR3 loop is CASSEGGTKETQYF. In DNA form, the CDR3 reads TGTGCCAGCAGTGAAGGAGGGACTAAAGAGACCCAGTACTTC. The chain combines TRBV6-1 with TRBJ2-5; 7 nucleotides line up with TRBD2. In germline, CDR1 is MNHNS, CDR2 SASEGT. V trimming: 1 base; J trimming: 3 bases; junction bases outside the gene matches: 2. The CDR3 is made up of 14 amino acids.

The chain has TRBV5-4 and TRBJ2-2, with a possible D match to TRBD2 (6 bases). The CDR3 contains 15 residues. V was trimmed by 4 bases and J by 2 bases, leaving 12 bases between them. Looked up from germline, CDR1 is SGHNT and CDR2 is YYREEE (reference sequence). The CDR3 DNA reads TGTGCCAGCAGCATTCCCGGGAGTAACACCGGGGAGCTGTTTTTT. Its protein is CASSIPGSNTGELFF.

The chain combines TRBV20-1 with TRBJ2-5; the D gene is possibly TRBD2 (5 bases). The CDR3 loop spans 11 amino acids. V dropped 3 bases and J dropped 9 bases, with 11 bases sitting between them. CDR1 is DFQATT, CDR2 SNEGSKA, per germline (reference sequence). The CDR3 is CSARSGLPQYF. As DNA, the CDR3 is TGCAGTGCTAGGAGCGGATTGCCCCAGTACTTC.

The chain recombines TRBV29-1 with TRBJ2-5; tentatively, D is TRBD1 (6 bases). The CDR3 runs 13 residues. V lost 1 base, J lost 4 bases, and 10 bases lay in between. Germline CDR1 and CDR2: SQVTM and ANQGSEA. The CDR3 sequence: CSVEVLGAETQYF. The CDR3 DNA is TGCAGCGTTGAAGTCCTGGGGGCAGAGACCCAGTACTTC.

V is TRBV28 and J is TRBJ1-1, with D unclear. The CDR3 runs 14 residues. V was trimmed by 2 bases and J by 1 base, leaving 8 bases between them. CDR1 MDHEN and CDR2 SYDVKM come from the germline V gene. CDR3 sequence reads: CASSLSPKNTEAFF. CDR3 nucleotide sequence: TGTGCCAGCAGTTTAAGTCCGAAGAACACTGAAGCTTTCTTT.

The chain is built from TRBV4-2 and TRBJ2-7; no firm D call. This CDR3 region has 14 residues. Per germline, CDR1 LGHNA and CDR2 YNFKEQ. The ends were cut back, 4 bases at V and 7 bases at J, with 17 bases in the middle. This chain's CDR3 is CASSPGRVEPEQYF. The CDR3 coding sequence is TGTGCCAGCAGCCCCGGTCGGGTAGAGCCAGAGCAGTACTTC.

In this sample, this clone turned up once. The chain recombines TRBV29-1 with TRBJ2-7; D is uncertain. In germline, CDR1 is SQVTM, CDR2 ANQGSEA. The length of the CDR3 is 11 residues. V was cut by 4 bases and J by 3 bases, with 7 bases left in between. The CDR3 DNA is TGCAGCGTTGTAATAAACTACGAGCAGTACTTC. As protein: CSVVINYEQYF.

The V call is TRBV2, the J call TRBJ1-1; possible D gene TRBD1, 5 bases. Germline assignment: CDR1 SNHLY and CDR2 FYNNEI. The CDR3 runs 14 residues. V lost 4 bases and J lost 1, with 10 bases in between. The DNA for the CDR3 is TGTGCCAGCAGTGCGACAGCCTCGAACACTGAAGCTTTCTTT. Translating gives CASSATASNTEAFF.

The sample holds one count of this clone. The gene calls are TRBV4-1 and TRBJ1-4, with D uncertain. V was trimmed by 0 bases and J by 4 bases, leaving 15 bases between them. The CDR3 loop spans 17 amino acids. Germline V CDR1 and CDR2: MGHRA, YSYEKL. The DNA for the CDR3 is TGCGCCAGCAGCCAAGATAGGGAGGGCGATAGTAATGAAAAACTGTTTTTT. Translated: CASSQDREGDSNEKLFF.

The genes are TRBV2 and TRBJ1-1; 8 positions agree with TRBD1. CDR1 is SNHLY, CDR2 FYNNEI, per germline. The CDR3 has 18 residues. Unmatched junction bases numbered 13, after V lost 4 bases and J lost 0 bases. CDR3 in DNA: TGTGCCAGCAGTGGGGATCCCGGACAGGGCAGAATGAACACTGAAGCTTTCTTT. Amino acid sequence: CASSGDPGQGRMNTEAFF.

This clone was observed once. The chain links TRBV14 to TRBJ2-2, with D uncertain. Between the trimmed V and J ends, which lost 3 bases and 7 bases, there was a span of 9 bases. CDR3 length: 13 residues. Germline assignment: CDR1 SGHDN and CDR2 FVKESK. CDR3 residues: CASSQAVGGELFF. For the CDR3, the DNA is TGTGCCAGCAGCCAGGCAGTGGGCGGGGAGCTGTTTTTT.

The V call is TRBV19, the J call TRBJ1-5, with 10 bases that match TRBD1. J gave up 3 bases and V 6 bases, and 17 bases lay outside the gene matches. In germline, CDR1 is LNHDA, CDR2 SQIVND (reference sequence). CDR3 size: 19 residues. CDR3 DNA: TGTGCCAGTAGCATACGGGACAGGGGTTTGTTGGGGTCCAATCAGCCCCAGCATTTT. Translated: CASSIRDRGLLGSNQPQHF. Filled out from reference TRBV19 and TRBJ1-5, the complete variable domain reads DGGITQSPKYLFRKEGQNVTLSCEQNLNHDAMYWYRQDPGQGLRLIYYSQIVNDFQKGDIAEGYSVSREKKESFPLTVTSAQKNPTAFYLCASSIRDRGLLGSNQPQHFGDGTRLSIL.

The chain employs TRBV6-5 and TRBJ2-5; D remains ambiguous. Deletions cut 4 bases from V and 0 bases from J, with 9 bases between. The CDR3 length is 14 residues. Germline V gene sequence: CDR1 MNHEY, CDR2 SVGAGI. The DNA of the CDR3 is TGTGCCAGCAGTTTGTCCAAGTACCAAGAGACCCAGTACTTC. Translation gives CASSLSKYQETQYF.

J is TRBJ1-1 and V is TRBV27; 8 bases are shared with TRBD1. CDR3 length equals 13 residues. Germline lookup yields CDR1 MNHEY and CDR2 SMNVEV (reference sequence). With 6 bases clipped from V and 11 bases from J, the junction kept 11 bases outside the gene matches. CDR3 amino acids: CASSLDRGRAAFF. CDR3 DNA sequence: TGTGCCAGCAGCCTAGACAGGGGTCGGGCGGCTTTCTTT.